These 6 T cell receptor beta chains were sequenced from one sample in a study of blood T cell repertoires in COVID-19 (TCRdb year 2020). The library was produced with the immunoSEQ multiplex PCR assay. Here the immuneACCESS table is served through TCRdb, limited to in-frame sequences with V and J called. Missing clones are a known gap in these copies; in checked studies unresolved V genes cover under half, and the rest lacks a known reason. This sample comprises about 160,000 clones, over 80% of them detected only once. The ten largest clones capture roughly a tenth of the sample. The sequenced material came from peripheral blood. The receptors originated from a woman of 80 years or more with active or convalescent COVID-19.

The rearrangement uses TRBV4-2 and TRBJ1-2; D not resolved. The germline gives CDR1 LGHNA, CDR2 YNFKEQ. The V end was cut by 1 base, the J end by 3 bases, with 6 bases between. The CDR3 contains 13 residues. The CDR3 nucleotides are TGTGCCAGCAGCCAAGGTGGGCACTATGGCTACACCTTC. This sequence encodes CASSQGGHYGYTF.

This clone was seen a handful of times. The V gene is TRBV2, the J gene TRBJ1-4; D perhaps matches TRBD1 (6 bases). The ends were cut back, 9 bases at V and 0 bases at J, with 20 bases in the middle. Germline V gene lookup returns CDR1 SNHLY and CDR2 FYNNEI. The CDR3 runs 17 residues. As DNA, the CDR3 is TGTGCCAGTGAGAACCGGGACATCTTTGCAACTAATGAAAAACTGTTTTTT. It is translated as CASENRDIFATNEKLFF. The variable domain in full, completed from reference TRBV2 and TRBJ1-4, reads EPEVTQTPSHQVTQMGQEVILRCVPISNHLYFYWYRQILGQKVEFLVSFYNNEISEKSEIFDDQFSVERPDGSNFTLKIRSTKLEDSAMYFCASENRDIFATNEKLFFGSGTQLSVL.

J is TRBJ1-1 and V is TRBV3-1 (or the pseudogene TRBV3-2), with TRBD1 matching 7 bases. The CDR3 extends over 15 amino acids. CDR1 is LGHDT, CDR2 YNNKEL, per germline (reference sequence). The V segment lost 2 bases and the J segment 5 bases; nucleotides outside the gene matches: 8. The DNA of the CDR3 is TGTGCCAGCAGCCAACTCCCCGCAGGGGGTACTGAAGCTTTCTTT. It specifies CASSQLPAGGTEAFF.

V and J are TRBV6-1 and TRBJ1-2; D possibly corresponds to TRBD1 (5 bases). The CDR3 has 15 residues. The V end lost 2 bases, the J end lost 1 base, and 11 bases lay between the germline ends. CDR1 is MNHNS and CDR2 is SASEGT in the germline V gene. This CDR3 reads CASSEWERGNYGYTF. The CDR3 DNA reads as TGTGCCAGCAGTGAATGGGAAAGGGGTAACTATGGCTACACCTTC.

This clone was recorded only once. The chain employs TRBV5-1 and TRBJ2-7; 8 bases line up with TRBD1. This CDR3 is 14 amino acids long. The germline V gene encodes CDR1 SGHRS and CDR2 YFSETQ. V trimming: 7 bases; J trimming: 3 bases; junction bases outside the gene matches: 9. The DNA of the CDR3 is TGCGCCAGCTCCCGGACAGGGAGTAACTACGAGCAGTACTTC. This gives the protein CASSRTGSNYEQYF.

This chain links TRBV4-3 with TRBJ2-6, with 8 bases fitting TRBD2. The V gene end was trimmed by 2 bases and the J gene end by 1 base; junction bases not matched to a gene: 4. Per the germline V gene, CDR1 is LGHNA and CDR2 is YSLEER. The CDR3 extends over 17 amino acids. The CDR3: CASSQYSGNSGANVLTF. The CDR3 bases are TGCGCCAGCAGCCAATATAGCGGGAATTCTGGGGCCAACGTCCTGACTTTC.